Shown below are 17 T cell receptor beta chains from a single sample sequenced in a study of blood T cell repertoires in COVID-19. Assay used: immunoSEQ multiplex PCR; TCRdb lists only in-frame clones, some missing. The repertoire holds some 150,000 clones, with about 80% as singletons. Source material: peripheral blood. The receptors originated from a woman of 80 years or more with acute or convalescent COVID-19.

A single count supports this clone. The CDR3: CASSIDWRARNTIYF. DNA of the CDR3: TGTGCCAGTAGTATAGATTGGCGGGCCCGAAACACCATATATTTT. The rearrangement joins TRBV19 to TRBJ1-3; D gene uncertain. Germline V gene sequence: CDR1 LNHDA, CDR2 SQIVND (reference sequence). V was cut by 0 bases and J by 5 bases, with 11 bases left in between. The CDR3 totals 15 residues.

The chain employs TRBV2 and TRBJ1-6; TRBD1 agrees at 10 bases. The CDR3 consists of 14 residues. J lost 9 bases, V lost 8 bases, and 7 bases had no gene match. Germline CDR1 is SNHLY and CDR2 is FYNNEI. The CDR3 nucleotides read TGTGCCAGCGGGGGGGGACAGGGGACTTCACCCCTCCACTTT. Amino acid sequence: CASGGGQGTSPLHF.

The rearrangement joins TRBV18 to TRBJ2-1, with 8 bases aligning to TRBD2. With 5 bases clipped from V and 8 bases from J, the junction kept 2 bases outside the gene matches. CDR3 length: 12 amino acids. From germline, CDR1 is KGHSH and CDR2 LQKENI. The CDR3 DNA reads as TGTGCCAGCTCAACGGGGGGGGATGAGCAGTTCTTC. Translated: CASSTGGDEQFF.

The rearrangement links TRBV14 to TRBJ2-1; perhaps TRBD2 as D (6 bases). The CDR3 loop spans 15 amino acids. V lost 0 bases to trimming and J lost 8 bases, with 14 bases between them. The germline CDR1 and CDR2 sequences are SGHDN and FVKESK. The CDR3 is CASSQDVSTGDEQFF. CDR3 coding DNA: TGTGCCAGCAGCCAAGATGTTTCGACGGGGGATGAGCAGTTCTTC. Drawing the rest from reference TRBV14 and TRBJ2-1, the complete variable domain is EAGVTQFPSHSVIEKGQTVTLRCDPISGHDNLYWYRRVMGKEIKFLLHFVKESKQDESGMPNNRFLAERTGGTYSTLKVQPAELEDSGVYFCASSQDVSTGDEQFFGPGTRLTVL.

V usage is TRBV30 and J usage is TRBJ1-5; TRBD1 might be the D (6 bases). The CDR3 loop spans 13 amino acids. The ends were cut back, 4 bases at V and 2 bases at J, with 9 bases in the middle. Germline V gene sequence: CDR1 GTSNPN, CDR2 SVGIG (reference sequence). CDR3 DNA: TGTGCCTGGACAGGGGATGGCAATCAGCCCCAGCATTTT. It specifies CAWTGDGNQPQHF.

The chain joins TRBV7-9 to TRBJ1-5, with 7 bases matching TRBD1. Germline lookup yields CDR1 SEHNR and CDR2 FQNEAQ (reference sequence). The CDR3 is 16 residues long. V dropped 5 bases and J dropped 0; count of bases not matched to a gene: 7. The CDR3 here is CASSHGQADSNQPQHF. CDR3 nucleotide sequence: TGTGCCAGCAGCCACGGACAGGCCGATAGCAATCAGCCCCAGCATTTT.

The chain carries TRBV2 and TRBJ1-5; D perhaps matches TRBD1 (6 bases). Trimming removed 10 bases at V and 5 bases at J, with 12 bases between. The CDR3 length is 12 residues. CDR1 SNHLY and CDR2 FYNNEI come from the germline V gene. CDR3 nucleotide sequence: TGTGCCACCGGACAGAGGGATCAGCCCCAGCATTTT. Its protein is CATGQRDQPQHF.

The chain links TRBV30 to TRBJ2-7; a possible D gene is TRBD2 (6 bases). From germline, CDR1 is GTSNPN and CDR2 SVGIG (reference sequence). Trimming pared 0 bases from V and 0 bases from J, leaving 9 bases between. The CDR3 length is 14 residues. CDR3 sequence: CAWSVLADSYEQYF. CDR3 nucleotides: TGTGCCTGGAGTGTACTAGCAGACTCCTACGAGCAGTACTTC.

The V gene is TRBV11-2, the J gene TRBJ1-2, with a weak D call TRBD1 (5 bases). The V end lost 0 bases, the J end lost 7 bases, and 12 bases lay between the germline ends. This CDR3 comprises 14 residues. Germline-derived CDR1 and CDR2 are SGHAT and FQNNGV. This CDR3 is CASSLEVQGAGYTF. The DNA for the CDR3 is TGTGCCAGCAGCTTAGAAGTCCAGGGTGCTGGCTACACCTTC. The variable domain in full, completed from reference TRBV11-2 and TRBJ1-2, reads EAGVAQSPRYKIIEKRQSVAFWCNPISGHATLYWYQQILGQGPKLLIQFQNNGVVDDSQLPKDRFSAERLKGVDSTLKIQPAKLEDSAVYLCASSLEVQGAGYTFGSGTRLTVV.

The chain links TRBV11-3 to TRBJ2-2; no clear D. V was pared by 3 bases and J by 7 bases, with 3 bases between. The CDR3 is 11 amino acids. The V gene's germline CDR1 is SGHNT and CDR2 YENEEA. Here the CDR3 DNA reads TGTGCCAGCAGCTTTCACGGGGAGCTGTTTTTT. Translating gives CASSFHGELFF.

This clone was counted a single time. The rearrangement joins TRBV9 to TRBJ1-3; 7 bases match TRBD1. V lost 0 bases, J lost 0 bases, and 9 bases stayed unmatched. Germline assignment: CDR1 SGDLS and CDR2 YYNGEE. The length of the CDR3 is 18 residues. The CDR3: CASSVGRQGTISGNTIYF. CDR3 bases: TGTGCCAGCAGCGTAGGTAGACAGGGCACCATCTCTGGAAACACCATATATTTT.

This chain links TRBV5-4 with TRBJ1-6; TRBD1 might be the D (5 bases). The length of the CDR3 is 15 residues. Looked up from germline, CDR1 is SGHNT and CDR2 is YYREEE (reference sequence). The germline V and J ends were trimmed by 1 base and 4 bases, with 9 bases remaining between them. The CDR3 DNA reads as TGTGCCAGCAGCTTGTGGGGCTCATATAATTCACCCCTCCACTTT. It codes for CASSLWGSYNSPLHF.

V and J are TRBV18 and TRBJ1-1, with D hard to call. This CDR3 region has 14 residues. V lost 3 bases and J 0 bases, leaving 8 bases between the germline ends. Germline V gene data show CDR1 as KGHSH and CDR2 as LQKENI. Here the CDR3 DNA reads TGTGCCAGCTCACCTTCCCTTATGAACACTGAAGCTTTCTTT. Translated: CASSPSLMNTEAFF.

V gene TRBV7-6 combines with J gene TRBJ2-5, with a possible D match to TRBD2 (5 bases). V was trimmed by 6 bases and J by 4 bases, leaving 18 bases between them. The CDR3 spans 15 residues. Germline CDR1 reads SGHVS; CDR2 reads FNYEAQ. CDR3 nucleotides: TGTGCCAGCAGGAGGGCTACCGCGAAGTCAGAGACCCAGTACTTC. It translates to CASRRATAKSETQYF.

The chain employs TRBV7-2 and TRBJ1-2; D call uncertain. The CDR3 is 15 amino acids. Germline CDR1 is SGHTA and CDR2 is FQGNSA. V was shortened by 4 bases and J by 3 bases, with 15 bases between the two germline ends. This CDR3 reads CASSSTPAPYYGYTF. CDR3 DNA sequence: TGTGCCAGCAGCTCGACACCTGCCCCCTACTATGGCTACACCTTC.

CDR3 nucleotides: TGTGCCTGGATGGCAGGGTCAAATCAGCCCCAGCATTTT. Amino acid sequence: CAWMAGSNQPQHF. The V call is TRBV30, the J call TRBJ1-5; D may be TRBD1 (5 bases). Deletions cut 4 bases from V and 4 bases from J, with 11 bases between. Germline V lookup: CDR1 GTSNPN, CDR2 SVGIG (reference sequence). This CDR3 is 13 amino acids long.

The chain carries TRBV5-1 and TRBJ1-3, with 9 bases identical to TRBD1. With 2 bases clipped from V and 1 base from J, the junction kept 4 bases outside the gene matches. CDR3 length equals 16 residues. Per the germline V gene, CDR1 is SGHRS and CDR2 is YFSETQ. The CDR3 region has the DNA TGCGCCAGCAGCTTCACAGGGGGCGCGTCTGGAAACACCATATATTTT. This gives the protein CASSFTGGASGNTIYF.